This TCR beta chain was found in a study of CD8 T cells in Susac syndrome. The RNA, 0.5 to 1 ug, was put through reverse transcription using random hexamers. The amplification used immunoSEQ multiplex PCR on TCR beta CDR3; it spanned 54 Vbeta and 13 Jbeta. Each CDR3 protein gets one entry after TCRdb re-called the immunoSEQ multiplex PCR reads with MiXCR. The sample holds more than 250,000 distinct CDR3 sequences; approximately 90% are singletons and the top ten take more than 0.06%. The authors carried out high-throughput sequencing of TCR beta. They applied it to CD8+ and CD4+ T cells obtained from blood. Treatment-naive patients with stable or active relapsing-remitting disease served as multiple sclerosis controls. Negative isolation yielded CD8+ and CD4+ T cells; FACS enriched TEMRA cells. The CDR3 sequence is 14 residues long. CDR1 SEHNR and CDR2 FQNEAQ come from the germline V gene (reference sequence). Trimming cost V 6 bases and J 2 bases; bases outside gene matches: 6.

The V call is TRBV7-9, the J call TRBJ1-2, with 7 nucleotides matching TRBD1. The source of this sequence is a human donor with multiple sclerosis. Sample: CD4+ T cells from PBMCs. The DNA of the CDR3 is TGTGCCAGCAGTTTCCTGGGACAGAACTATGGCTACACCTTC. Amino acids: CASSFLGQNYGYTF.